This T cell receptor beta chain was documented in a study of blood T cell repertoires in COVID-19. Study information: Spain, Italy and the United States supplied samples that represented acute and convalescent COVID-19. From T cells, B-cell-depleted T cells, or PBMCs came the material, which was cDNA or gDNA.

The table came from immunoSEQ multiplex PCR; TCRdb's copy has only in-frame clones and leaves some out. The sample includes 130,000 to 150,000 clones, roughly 87% of them seen just once. CDR1 and CDR2 (germline): SGHVS, FNYEAQ. V was cut by 6 bases and J by 6 bases, with 16 bases left in between. This CDR3 spans 14 amino acids. This chain joins TRBV7-6 and TRBJ2-3, with D maybe TRBD1 (6 bases). The sample was peripheral blood. The receptor was derived from a man aged 70-80 years with acute or convalescent COVID-19. CDR3 coding DNA: TGTGCCAGCAGTCTAACAGGGATGGTGGATACGCAGTATTTT. It encodes CASSLTGMVDTQYF.